The 17 T cell receptor beta chains reported below all come from one sample, sequenced in a study of CD8 T cells in ankylosing spondylitis. Via MiXCR, TCRdb re-called the 5' RACE reads, giving one row per CDR3 protein. Of about 360,000 distinct CDR3 sequences detected, 14% to 15% appear once; the ten largest clones hold about 1%. The sample comprised blood, either unsorted or a sorted T cell fraction (not recorded which). The receptors were sampled from a male donor with ankylosing spondylitis or in good health (not recorded which).

This clonotype was counted between two and nine times. This chain joins TRBV30 and TRBJ2-3; 8 nucleotides agree with TRBD1. This CDR3 is 14 amino acids long. V trimming: 3 bases; J trimming: 4 bases; junction bases outside the gene matches: 6. CDR1 and CDR2 from the germline V gene are GTSNPN and SVGIG (reference sequence). The CDR3 spells CAWSRDRSADTQYF. The CDR3 coding sequence is TGTGCCTGGAGCCGGGACAGGAGCGCAGATACGCAGTATTTT.

This chain links TRBV12-3 or TRBV12-4 with TRBJ2-3; D gene unclear. V shed 1 base and J shed 2 bases, with 10 bases lying between them. The CDR3 extends over 15 amino acids. DNA for the CDR3: TGTGCCAGCAGTTTAGGAGTCGGAACCACAGATACGCAGTATTTT. Encoded protein: CASSLGVGTTDTQYF.

The chain employs TRBV5-1 and TRBJ1-2; weak D call: TRBD1 (5 bases). The CDR3 consists of 15 residues. Looked up from germline, CDR1 is SGHRS and CDR2 is YFSETQ. The V end lost 0 bases, the J end lost 3 bases, and 12 bases lay between the germline ends. For the CDR3, the DNA is TGCGCCAGCAGCTTGGTAGGGGCGGAGGACTATGGCTACACCTTC. It yields the protein CASSLVGAEDYGYTF.

This clonotype appeared many times. The chain carries TRBV12-3 or TRBV12-4 and TRBJ1-5; no definite D call. The V end lost 2 bases, the J end lost 1 base, and 3 bases lay between the germline ends. The CDR3 covers 13 residues. CDR3 DNA sequence: TGTGCCAGCAGTTTAAGGAGCAATCAGCCCCAGCATTTT. Its translation is CASSLRSNQPQHF.

A remark on this clonotype: Given a much more abundant clone one base away, this may be a read error. The genes are TRBV2 and TRBJ2-7, with D uncertain. V gave up 6 bases and J gave up 2 bases, with 5 bases separating them. CDR3 length: 11 residues. Germline CDR1 SNHLY, CDR2 FYNNEI. CDR3 sequence reads: CASSVTYEQYF. The CDR3 nucleotides read TGTGCCAGCAGCGTCACCTACGAGCAGTACTTC.

CDR3 sequence (DNA): TGTGCCATTGCGAGCTCCTACGAGCAGTACTTC. As protein: CAIASSYEQYF. The V and J genes are TRBV10-3 and TRBJ2-7; D is ambiguous. Germline CDR1 ENHRY, CDR2 SYGVKD. The CDR3 length is 11 residues. The germline V and J ends were trimmed by 9 bases and 0 bases, with 6 bases remaining between them.

This clonotype turned up a few times. The V and J genes are TRBV11-2 and TRBJ2-1, with 8 bases identical to TRBD2. V lost 7 bases, J lost 1 base, and 9 bases stayed unmatched. Germline V lookup: CDR1 SGHAT, CDR2 FQNNGV. CDR3 length: 16 amino acids. The CDR3 is CASTAGAGGSYNEQFF. DNA of the CDR3: TGTGCCAGCACCGCAGGGGCGGGGGGTTCCTACAATGAGCAGTTCTTC.

CDR3 protein: CASSQTDRYGYTF. CDR3 bases: TGTGCCAGCAGCCAGACGGACAGGTATGGCTACACCTTC. The rearrangement uses TRBV3-1 and TRBJ1-2; 7 bases are a match to TRBD1. There are 13 residues in the CDR3. Trimming at V came to 3 bases and at J to 5 bases, leaving 3 bases not matched to a gene. From germline, CDR1 is LGHDT and CDR2 YNNKEL (reference sequence).

This clonotype has more than one count but fewer than ten. This chain connects TRBV12-3 or TRBV12-4 to TRBJ2-6; D call uncertain. The CDR3 consists of 15 residues. Trimming removed 5 bases at V and 0 bases at J, with 8 bases between. The CDR3 DNA reads as TGTGCCAGCAGTCTTCCCATCTCTGGGGCCAACGTCCTGACTTTC. It yields the protein CASSLPISGANVLTF.

This clonotype showed up many times. The genes are TRBV12-3 or TRBV12-4 and TRBJ1-3; TRBD1 is a possible D gene (5 bases). Trimming removed 3 bases at V and 4 bases at J, with 7 bases between. The CDR3 sequence is 13 residues long. The CDR3 sequence: CASSFRGGNTIYF. The CDR3 nucleotides read TGTGCCAGCAGTTTCCGGGGCGGAAACACCATATATTTT.

The genes are TRBV11-2 and TRBJ2-3; tentatively, D is TRBD2 (6 bases). This CDR3 region has 16 residues. The germline gives CDR1 SGHAT, CDR2 FQNNGV. The V gene lost 0 bases and the J gene lost 1 base, with 11 bases spanning the gap. The CDR3 reads CASSLDQGGGTDTQYF. CDR3 coding DNA: TGTGCCAGCAGCTTAGACCAGGGAGGCGGCACAGATACGCAGTATTTT.

The chain uses TRBV30 and TRBJ1-1; TRBD1 might be the D (5 bases). From germline, CDR1 is GTSNPN and CDR2 SVGIG (reference sequence). Trimming took off 6 bases at V and 8 bases at J, with 13 bases between the two ends. The CDR3 totals 11 residues. CDR3 region: CACSQEGEAFF. The CDR3 region has the DNA TGTGCCTGTTCACAGGAAGGGGAAGCTTTCTTT.

This clonotype was picked up a small number of times. The rearrangement joins TRBV2 to TRBJ2-7, with a tentative D call TRBD1 (5 bases). The CDR3 has 11 residues. The V gene's germline CDR1 is SNHLY and CDR2 FYNNEI. V lost 6 bases and J lost 5, with 8 bases in between. Written as DNA, the CDR3 is TGTGCCAGCAGCTTCAGGGACGAGCAGTACTTC. Its protein product is CASSFRDEQYF.

V usage is TRBV6-1 and J usage is TRBJ2-1, with TRBD2 matching 8 bases. There are 17 residues in the CDR3. After removal of 5 bases from V and 7 bases from J, the junction contained 16 bases not matched to a gene. Germline V gives CDR1 MNHNS, CDR2 SASEGT. This CDR3 is CASSLPVAGSVGNEQFF. DNA for the CDR3: TGTGCCAGCAGTCTCCCCGTAGCGGGAAGTGTGGGGAATGAGCAGTTCTTC.

There are a few counts of this clonotype. This chain links TRBV5-4 with TRBJ2-1; a possible D gene is TRBD2 (7 bases). CDR1 is SGHNT and CDR2 is YYREEE in the germline V gene (reference sequence). This CDR3 region has 15 residues. V lost 5 bases, J lost 2 bases, and 14 bases lay in between. In nucleotides, the CDR3 is TGTGCCAGCAGGGGAGGGGGAGTCCCCTACAATGAGCAGTTCTTC. Amino acids: CASRGGGVPYNEQFF.

V is TRBV25-1 and J is TRBJ2-1; unclear D gene. The germline V gene has CDR1 MGHDK and CDR2 SYGVNS. The CDR3 has 16 amino acids. V gave up 5 bases and J gave up 7 bases, with 21 bases separating them. The CDR3 DNA sequence: TGTGCCAGCAGTCCGAAGGGAACTATAAGTGCGAATGAGCAGTTCTTC. It yields the protein CASSPKGTISANEQFF.

This chain links TRBV4-2 with TRBJ1-2; tentatively, D is TRBD1 (6 bases). V lost 0 bases to trimming and J lost 2 bases, with 10 bases between them. The germline gives CDR1 LGHNA, CDR2 YNFKEQ. The CDR3 is made up of 15 amino acids. The CDR3 sequence is CASSQDWGGNYGYTF. The CDR3 DNA sequence: TGTGCCAGCAGCCAAGATTGGGGGGGCAACTATGGCTACACCTTC.